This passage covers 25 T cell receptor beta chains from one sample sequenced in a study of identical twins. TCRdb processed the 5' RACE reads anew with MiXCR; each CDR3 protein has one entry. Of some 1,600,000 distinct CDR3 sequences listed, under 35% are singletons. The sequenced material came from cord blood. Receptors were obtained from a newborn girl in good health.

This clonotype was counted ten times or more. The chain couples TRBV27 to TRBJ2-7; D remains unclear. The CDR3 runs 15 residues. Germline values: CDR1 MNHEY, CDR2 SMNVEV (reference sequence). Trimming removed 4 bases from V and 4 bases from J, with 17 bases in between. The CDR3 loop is CASSSCNTPNYEQYF. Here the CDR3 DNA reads TGTGCCAGCAGTTCCTGTAACACTCCGAATTACGAGCAGTACTTC.

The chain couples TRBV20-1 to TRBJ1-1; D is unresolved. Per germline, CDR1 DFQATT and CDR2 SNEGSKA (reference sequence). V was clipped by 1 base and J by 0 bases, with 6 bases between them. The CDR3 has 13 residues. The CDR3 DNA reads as TGCAGTGCTAGAGGGGTAGTGAACACTGAAGCTTTCTTT. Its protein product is CSARGVVNTEAFF.

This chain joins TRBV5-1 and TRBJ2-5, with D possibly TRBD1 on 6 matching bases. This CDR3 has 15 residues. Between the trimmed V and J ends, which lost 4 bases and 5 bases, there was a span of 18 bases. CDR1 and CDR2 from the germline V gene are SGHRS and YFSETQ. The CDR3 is CASSIPIQGMETQYF. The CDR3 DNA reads TGCGCCAGCAGCATACCTATACAGGGTATGGAGACCCAGTACTTC.

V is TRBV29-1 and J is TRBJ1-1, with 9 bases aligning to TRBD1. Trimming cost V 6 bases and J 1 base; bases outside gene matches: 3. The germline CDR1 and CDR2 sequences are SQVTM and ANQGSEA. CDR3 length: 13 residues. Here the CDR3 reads CSVQDRGNTEAFF. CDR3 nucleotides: TGCAGCGTCCAGGACAGGGGGAACACTGAAGCTTTCTTT.

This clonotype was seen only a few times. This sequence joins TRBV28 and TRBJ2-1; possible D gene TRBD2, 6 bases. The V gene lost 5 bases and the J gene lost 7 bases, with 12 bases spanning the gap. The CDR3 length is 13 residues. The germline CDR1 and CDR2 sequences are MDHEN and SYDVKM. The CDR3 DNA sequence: TGTGCCAGCAGTACCTCACTAGCAAATGAGCAGTTCTTC. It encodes CASSTSLANEQFF.

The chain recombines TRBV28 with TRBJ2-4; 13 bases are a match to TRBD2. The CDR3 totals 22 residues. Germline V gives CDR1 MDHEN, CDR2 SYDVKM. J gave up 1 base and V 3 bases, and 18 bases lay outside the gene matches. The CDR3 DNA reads TGTGCCAGCAGTTTCTACCGGACTAGCGGGAGAGTCCGAGGGGTGGCCAAAAACATTCAGTACTTC. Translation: CASSFYRTSGRVRGVAKNIQYF.

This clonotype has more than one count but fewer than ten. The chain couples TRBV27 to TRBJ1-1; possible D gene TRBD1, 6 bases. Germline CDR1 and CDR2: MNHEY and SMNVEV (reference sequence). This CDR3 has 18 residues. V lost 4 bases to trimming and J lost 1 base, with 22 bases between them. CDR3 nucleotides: TGTGCCAGCAGTTCGTACGAGCTCAAGACAGGTTGGAACACTGAAGCTTTCTTT. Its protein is CASSSYELKTGWNTEAFF.

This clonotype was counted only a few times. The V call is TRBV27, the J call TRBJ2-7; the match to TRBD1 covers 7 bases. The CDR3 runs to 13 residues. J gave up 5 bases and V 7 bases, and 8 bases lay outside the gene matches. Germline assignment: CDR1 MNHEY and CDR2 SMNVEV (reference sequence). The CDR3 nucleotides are TGTGCCAGCATCGGCAGGGGGTCCCACGAGCAGTACTTC. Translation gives CASIGRGSHEQYF.

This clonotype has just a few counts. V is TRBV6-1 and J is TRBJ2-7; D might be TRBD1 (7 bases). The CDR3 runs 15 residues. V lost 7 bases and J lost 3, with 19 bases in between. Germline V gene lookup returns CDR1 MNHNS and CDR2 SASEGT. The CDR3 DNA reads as TGTGCCAGCAATGGGCGGGACAGTTCCTTCTACGAGCAGTACTTC. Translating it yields CASNGRDSSFYEQYF.

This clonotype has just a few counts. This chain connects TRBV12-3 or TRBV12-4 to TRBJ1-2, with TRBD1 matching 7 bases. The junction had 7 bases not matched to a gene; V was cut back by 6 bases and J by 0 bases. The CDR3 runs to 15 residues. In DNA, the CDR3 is TGTGCCAGCAGCCAAGACAGGGCCACTAACTATGGCTACACCTTC. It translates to CASSQDRATNYGYTF.

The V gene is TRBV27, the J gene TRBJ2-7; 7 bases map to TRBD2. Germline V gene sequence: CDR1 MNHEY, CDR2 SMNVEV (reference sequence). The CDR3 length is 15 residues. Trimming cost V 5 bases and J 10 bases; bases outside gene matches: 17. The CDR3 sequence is CASSPGTGRGNLQYF. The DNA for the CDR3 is TGTGCCAGCAGTCCCGGGACTGGGCGGGGGAACCTACAGTACTTC.

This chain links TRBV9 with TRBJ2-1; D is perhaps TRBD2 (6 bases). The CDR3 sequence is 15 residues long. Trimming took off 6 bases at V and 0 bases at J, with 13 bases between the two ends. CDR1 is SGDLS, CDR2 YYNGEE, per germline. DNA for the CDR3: TGTGCCAGCAACCCGGGACTGAGCTCCTACAATGAGCAGTTCTTC. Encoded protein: CASNPGLSSYNEQFF. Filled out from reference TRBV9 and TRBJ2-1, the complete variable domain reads DSGVTQTPKHLITATGQRVTLRCSPRSGDLSVYWYQQSLDQGLQFLIQYYNGEERAKGNILERFSAQQFPDLHSELNLSSLELGDSALYFCASNPGLSSYNEQFFGPGTRLTVL.

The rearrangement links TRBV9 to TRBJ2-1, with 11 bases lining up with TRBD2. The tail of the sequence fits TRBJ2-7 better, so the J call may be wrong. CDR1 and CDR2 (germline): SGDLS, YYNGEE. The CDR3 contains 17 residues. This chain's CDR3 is CASSVVLTSGAYNEQYF. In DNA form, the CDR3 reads TGTGCCAGCAGCGTAGTCCTGACTAGCGGGGCCTACAATGAGCAGTACTTC.

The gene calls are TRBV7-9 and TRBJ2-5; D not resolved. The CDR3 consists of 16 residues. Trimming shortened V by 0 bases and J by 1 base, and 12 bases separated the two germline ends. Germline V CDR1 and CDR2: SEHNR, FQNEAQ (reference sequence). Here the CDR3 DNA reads TGTGCCAGCAGCTTAGCGACGGGCCTACTCCAAGAGACCCAGTACTTC. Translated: CASSLATGLLQETQYF. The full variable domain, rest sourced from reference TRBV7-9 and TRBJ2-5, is DTGVSQNPRHKITKRGQNVTFRCDPISEHNRLYWYRQTLGQGPEFLTYFQNEAQLEKSRLLSDRFSAERPKGSFSTLEIQRTEQGDSAMYLCASSLATGLLQETQYFGPGTRLLVL.

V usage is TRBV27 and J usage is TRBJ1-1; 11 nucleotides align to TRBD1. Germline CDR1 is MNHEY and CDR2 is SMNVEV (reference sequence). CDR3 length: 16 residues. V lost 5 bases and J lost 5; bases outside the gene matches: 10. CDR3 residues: CASSPGTGGRRTEAFF. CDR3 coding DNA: TGTGCCAGCAGTCCCGGGACAGGGGGAAGGAGGACTGAAGCTTTCTTT.

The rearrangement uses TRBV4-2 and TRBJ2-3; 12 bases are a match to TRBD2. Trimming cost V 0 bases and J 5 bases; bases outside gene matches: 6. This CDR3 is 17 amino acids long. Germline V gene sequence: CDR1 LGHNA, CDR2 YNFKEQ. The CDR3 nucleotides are TGTGCCAGCAGCCAAGAAGGCGCTAGCGGGGGGGGAGATACGCAGTATTTT. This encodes CASSQEGASGGGDTQYF.

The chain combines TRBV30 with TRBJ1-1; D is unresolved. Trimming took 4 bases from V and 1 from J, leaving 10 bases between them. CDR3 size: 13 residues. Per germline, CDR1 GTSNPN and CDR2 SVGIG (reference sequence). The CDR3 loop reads CAWTLNRNTEAFF. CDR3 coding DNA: TGTGCCTGGACCCTTAACAGGAACACTGAAGCTTTCTTT.

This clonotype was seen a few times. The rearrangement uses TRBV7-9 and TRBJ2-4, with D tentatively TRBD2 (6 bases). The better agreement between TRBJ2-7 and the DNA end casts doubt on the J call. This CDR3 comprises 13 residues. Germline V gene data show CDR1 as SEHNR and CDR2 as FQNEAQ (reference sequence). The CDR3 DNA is TGTGCCAGCAGCTTGGACCATAGCGGCGAGCAGTACTTC. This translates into CASSLDHSGEQYF.

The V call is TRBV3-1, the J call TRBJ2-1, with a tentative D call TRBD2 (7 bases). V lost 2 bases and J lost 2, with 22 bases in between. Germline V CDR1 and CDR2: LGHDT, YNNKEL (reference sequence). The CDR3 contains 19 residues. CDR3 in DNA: TGTGCCAGCAGCCAATTTGGCGGGGGCCTACACCCCACCTACAATGAGCAGTTCTTC. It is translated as CASSQFGGGLHPTYNEQFF.

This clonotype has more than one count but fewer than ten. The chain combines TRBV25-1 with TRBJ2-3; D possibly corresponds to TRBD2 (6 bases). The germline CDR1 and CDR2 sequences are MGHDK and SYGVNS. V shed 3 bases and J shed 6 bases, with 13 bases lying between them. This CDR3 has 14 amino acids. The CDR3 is CASSDGSARDTQYF. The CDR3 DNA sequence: TGTGCCAGCAGTGACGGGAGCGCCAGGGATACGCAGTATTTT.

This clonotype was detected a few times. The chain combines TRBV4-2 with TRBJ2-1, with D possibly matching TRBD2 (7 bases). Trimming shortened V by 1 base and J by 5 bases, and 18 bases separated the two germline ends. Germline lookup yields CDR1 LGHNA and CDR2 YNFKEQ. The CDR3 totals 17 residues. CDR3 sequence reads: CASSQGSGGFTNNEQFF. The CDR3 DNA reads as TGTGCCAGCAGCCAAGGTTCGGGGGGCTTTACGAACAATGAGCAGTTCTTC.

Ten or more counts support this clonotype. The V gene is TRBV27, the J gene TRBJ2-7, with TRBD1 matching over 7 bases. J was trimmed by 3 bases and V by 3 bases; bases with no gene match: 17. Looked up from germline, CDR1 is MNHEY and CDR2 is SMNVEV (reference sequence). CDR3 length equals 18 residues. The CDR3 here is CASSFNALATGSRYEQYF. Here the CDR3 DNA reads TGTGCCAGCAGTTTTAACGCACTTGCGACAGGGTCGCGCTACGAGCAGTACTTC.

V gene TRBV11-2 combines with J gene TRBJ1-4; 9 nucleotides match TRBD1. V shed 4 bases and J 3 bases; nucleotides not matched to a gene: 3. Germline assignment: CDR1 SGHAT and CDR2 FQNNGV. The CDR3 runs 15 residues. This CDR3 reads CASSSTGGANEKLFF. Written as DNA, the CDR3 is TGTGCCAGCAGCTCGACAGGGGGGGCTAATGAAAAACTGTTTTTT.

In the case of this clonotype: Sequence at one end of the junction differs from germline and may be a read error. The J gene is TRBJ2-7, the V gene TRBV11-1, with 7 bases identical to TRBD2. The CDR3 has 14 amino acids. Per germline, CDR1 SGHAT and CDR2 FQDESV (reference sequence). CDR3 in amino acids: CASTLAGDTYEQYF. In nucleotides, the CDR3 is TGTGCCAGCACCTTAGCGGGCGATACCTACGAGCAGTACTTC.

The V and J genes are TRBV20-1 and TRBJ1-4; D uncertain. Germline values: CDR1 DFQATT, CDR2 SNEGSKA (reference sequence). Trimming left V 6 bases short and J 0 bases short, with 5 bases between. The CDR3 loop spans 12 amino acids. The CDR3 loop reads CSAPATNEKLFF. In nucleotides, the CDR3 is TGCAGTGCCCCAGCAACTAATGAAAAACTGTTTTTT.